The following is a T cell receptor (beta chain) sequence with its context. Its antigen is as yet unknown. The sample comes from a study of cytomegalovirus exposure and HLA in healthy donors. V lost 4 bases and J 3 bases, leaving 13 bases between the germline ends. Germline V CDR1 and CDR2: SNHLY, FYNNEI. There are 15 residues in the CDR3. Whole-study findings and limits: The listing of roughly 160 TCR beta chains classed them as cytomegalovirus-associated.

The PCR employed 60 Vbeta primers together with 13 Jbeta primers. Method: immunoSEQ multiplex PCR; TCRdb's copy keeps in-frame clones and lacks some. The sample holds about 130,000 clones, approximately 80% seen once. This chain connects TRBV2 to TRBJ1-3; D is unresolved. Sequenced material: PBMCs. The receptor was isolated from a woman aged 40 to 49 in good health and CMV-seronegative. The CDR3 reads CASSAGSAGGNTIYF. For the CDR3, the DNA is TGTGCCAGCAGTGCCGGTTCCGCCGGTGGAAACACCATATATTTT. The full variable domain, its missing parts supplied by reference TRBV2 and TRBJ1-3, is EPEVTQTPSHQVTQMGQEVILRCVPISNHLYFYWYRQILGQKVEFLVSFYNNEISEKSEIFDDQFSVERPDGSNFTLKIRSTKLEDSAMYFCASSAGSAGGNTIYFGEGSWLTVV.